A single sample gave rise to the 30 T cell receptor beta chains below, sequenced in a study of immune characterization of retroperitoneal liposarcoma (dated by TCRdb to between 2018 and 2020). Library construction relied on PCR. TCRdb names NextSeq 500 as the instrument used. TCRdb redid the processing of the public reads, applying fastp at Q25 and MiXCR, and retained in-frame beta chains. Under each unique CDR3 protein, matching rows form one entry showing the most common genes and DNA. The sample table shows approximately 11,000 distinct CDR3 sequences, and approximately 46% are seen once. The top ten clones comprise about 10% of the sample. Material: tumor tissue. The receptors come from a female donor with retroperitoneal liposarcoma.

This clonotype is judged medium-sized. J is TRBJ2-3 and V is TRBV7-2; D is undetermined. V was shortened by 5 bases and J by 3 bases, with 9 bases between the two germline ends. CDR3 size: 13 residues. CDR1 is SGHTA and CDR2 is FQGNSA in the germline V gene. The CDR3 region is CASSLRQTDTQYF. The CDR3 nucleotides are TGTGCCAGCAGCCTCAGACAAACAGATACGCAGTATTTT.

Concerning this clonotype: With a much larger clone just one base away, this may be a read error. The chain carries TRBV6-1 and TRBJ2-1, with D perhaps matching TRBD1 (6 bases). TRBJ2-7 matches the DNA end more closely, so the J call is doubtful. This CDR3 contains 13 residues. Per the germline V gene, CDR1 is MNHNS and CDR2 is SASEGT. The CDR3 reads CASRGGPYNEQYF. The DNA of the CDR3 is TGTGCCAGCAGAGGGGGTCCCTACAATGAGCAGTACTTC.

Many counts were recorded for this clonotype. This rearrangement joins TRBV12-3 or TRBV12-4 to TRBJ2-5; D call uncertain. This CDR3 has 13 amino acids. The germline V and J ends were trimmed by 2 bases and 5 bases, with 9 bases remaining between them. The CDR3 region is CASSLFAGETQYF. DNA of the CDR3: TGTGCCAGCAGTTTATTTGCTGGGGAGACCCAGTACTTC.

V gene TRBV12-3 or TRBV12-4 combines with J gene TRBJ2-5; 12 bases agree with TRBD1. V shed 0 bases, J shed 11 bases, and the junction held 10 bases outside the gene matches. This CDR3 region has 16 residues. In nucleotides, the CDR3 is TGTGCCAGCAGTTTAGCCGGGACAGGGGGCTACAATGAGCAGTACTTC. It codes for CASSLAGTGGYNEQYF.

This sequence joins TRBV7-8 and TRBJ2-1; D perhaps matches TRBD1 (6 bases). Germline V lookup: CDR1 SGHVS, CDR2 FQNEAQ. The length of the CDR3 is 14 residues. The V end was cut by 5 bases, the J end by 10 bases, with 18 bases between. The CDR3 bases are TGTGCCAGCAGCCCAGGGGACAAGCACTACGAGCAGTTCTTC. Amino acids: CASSPGDKHYEQFF.

This clonotype was seen a handful of times. This sequence may be a read error, since a much larger clone differs from it by one base. The chain employs TRBV6-9 and TRBJ2-5; D remains ambiguous. The V and J ends lost 4 bases and 11 bases respectively, with 11 bases between them. This CDR3 region has 11 residues. Germline CDR1 is MNHGY and CDR2 is SVAAGI. The DNA of the CDR3 is TGTGCCAGCAGTTCACACAATGAGCAGTACTTC. This sequence encodes CASSSHNEQYF.

The CDR3, as DNA: TGTGCCAGCAGCTTAGATCTCAGGGACAGGGAGCTGTTTTTT. This encodes CASSLDLRDRELFF. V usage is TRBV7-2 and J usage is TRBJ2-2, with D tentatively TRBD1 (6 bases). Trimming took off 1 base at V and 9 bases at J, with 12 bases between the two ends. The germline V gene encodes CDR1 SGHTA and CDR2 FQGNSA. The CDR3 has 14 amino acids.

This rearrangement joins TRBV7-2 to TRBJ1-5; D gene ambiguous. CDR3 length: 15 amino acids. Trimming stripped 4 bases from V and 5 bases from J, with 15 bases between. The germline gives CDR1 SGHTA, CDR2 FQGNSA. CDR3 amino acids: CASSSMGGEDQPQHF. The CDR3 nucleotides are TGTGCCAGCAGCTCAATGGGTGGGGAAGATCAGCCCCAGCATTTT.

The chain recombines TRBV6-8 with TRBJ2-2, with 7 bases fitting TRBD1. CDR3 length: 16 amino acids. Germline V lookup: CDR1 MNHGY, CDR2 SAAAGT. V lost 7 bases and J lost 4; bases outside the gene matches: 12. DNA for the CDR3: TGTGCCAGCAATCCGACAGGGTCTTTCCCCACCGGGGAGCTGTTTTTT. Protein product: CASNPTGSFPTGELFF.

Sample share makes this clonotype medium-sized. This chain connects TRBV6-1 to TRBJ2-1; 8 positions match TRBD1. This CDR3 region has 14 residues. Trimming cost V 3 bases and J 13 bases; bases outside gene matches: 11. Germline CDR1 reads MNHNS; CDR2 reads SASEGT. CDR3 sequence reads: CASSESGGIETQFF. In DNA, the CDR3 is TGTGCCAGCAGTGAGTCAGGGGGCATAGAGACCCAGTTCTTC.

In regard to this clonotype: The junction differs from germline at one of its ends, possibly a read error. This chain links TRBV7-2 with TRBJ1-6, with unresolved D. The length of the CDR3 is 14 residues. CDR1 SGHTA and CDR2 FQGNSA come from the germline V gene. The CDR3 DNA follows: TGTGCCAGCAGCTTAACTAGCGGGAGCGCCGAGAAGTACTTC. Amino acid sequence: CASSLTSGSAEKYF.

This clonotype was detected only once. At one end the junction does not follow the germline gene, possibly because of a read error. The chain combines TRBV6-1 with TRBJ2-5; 8 nucleotides line up with TRBD1. This CDR3 has 14 amino acids. Germline assignment: CDR1 MNHNS and CDR2 SASEGT. CDR3 in amino acids: CAGSESGGIGTQYF. CDR3 nucleotide sequence: TGTGCCGGCAGTGAGTCAGGGGGCATAGGGACCCAGTACTTC.

The chain has TRBV6-1 and TRBJ1-2; no firm D call. Germline-derived CDR1 and CDR2 are MNHNS and SASEGT. The ends were cut back, 7 bases at V and 8 bases at J, with 17 bases in the middle. The CDR3 has 13 amino acids. CDR3 sequence reads: CASMIGSSGGYTF. CDR3 bases: TGTGCCAGCATGATCGGGTCCTCCGGCGGCTACACCTTC.

The rearrangement links TRBV6-1 to TRBJ2-4; unclear D gene. V lost 5 bases to trimming and J lost 0 bases, with 14 bases between them. Germline values: CDR1 MNHNS, CDR2 SASEGT. The CDR3 covers 16 residues. As DNA, the CDR3 is TGTGCCAGCAGTACTCCCCAGGCTCTAGCCAAAAACATTCAGTACTTC. Its protein is CASSTPQALAKNIQYF.

The chain employs TRBV6-2 or TRBV6-3 and TRBJ2-1; 9 bases map to TRBD2. J gave up 1 base and V 5 bases, and 3 bases lay outside the gene matches. CDR3 length: 15 amino acids. CDR1 is MNHEY, CDR2 SVGEGT, per germline. CDR3 nucleotide sequence: TGTGCCAGCAGTCACCTAGCGGGATCCTACAATGAGCAGTTCTTC. Translation gives CASSHLAGSYNEQFF.

The chain combines TRBV11-3 with TRBJ2-1; 7 nucleotides line up with TRBD1. The V and J ends lost 3 bases and 13 bases, in that order; junction bases with no gene match: 12. The CDR3 sequence is 14 residues long. Germline V lookup: CDR1 SGHNT, CDR2 YENEEA. CDR3 protein: CASSLGQYQETQFF. The CDR3 DNA follows: TGTGCCAGCAGCTTGGGACAGTACCAAGAGACCCAGTTCTTC.

This clonotype has more than one count but fewer than ten. The chain links TRBV12-3 or TRBV12-4 to TRBJ2-1, with D maybe TRBD2 (5 bases). CDR3 size: 12 residues. Trimming removed 6 bases at V and 10 bases at J, with 13 bases between. Written as DNA, the CDR3 is TGTGCCAGCAGCCTGACTATGAACGAGCAGTTCTTC. This gives the protein CASSLTMNEQFF.

J is TRBJ1-6 and V is TRBV6-5; D may be TRBD1 (5 bases). V dropped 0 bases and J dropped 10 bases, with 10 bases sitting between them. Germline V gene data show CDR1 as MNHEY and CDR2 as SVGAGI. The CDR3 totals 14 residues. CDR3 region: CASSYSDSRSPLHF. In nucleotides, the CDR3 is TGTGCCAGCAGTTACTCCGACAGTAGATCACCCCTCCACTTT.

The rearrangement uses TRBV12-3 or TRBV12-4 and TRBJ2-1, with TRBD2 matching over 13 bases. This CDR3 has 16 amino acids. Trimming at V came to 5 bases and at J to 10 bases, leaving 11 bases not matched to a gene. The chain's CDR3 is CASSPLLAGGAYEQFF. The CDR3 nucleotides read TGTGCCAGCAGTCCGCTACTAGCGGGAGGGGCCTACGAGCAGTTCTTC.

This chain connects TRBV6-5 to TRBJ2-3; 9 nucleotides line up with TRBD2. Germline V CDR1 and CDR2: MNHEY, SVGAGI. Unmatched junction bases numbered 12, after V lost 5 bases and J lost 0 bases. This CDR3 comprises 18 residues. Here the CDR3 reads CASSKGWASGASTDTQYF. In DNA, the CDR3 is TGTGCCAGCAGTAAGGGGTGGGCTAGCGGGGCAAGCACAGATACGCAGTATTTT.

The table lists this clonotype with a few counts. The gene calls are TRBV7-6 and TRBJ2-1; D is unclear. The DNA end lines up better with TRBJ2-7; the J call may be wrong. Germline V lookup: CDR1 SGHVS, CDR2 FNYEAQ. This CDR3 region has 14 residues. The CDR3 spells CASSLASGLDEQYF. The DNA for the CDR3 is TGTGCCAGCAGCTTAGCGTCCGGGTTGGACGAGCAGTACTTC.

This clonotype was observed a single time. The rearrangement links TRBV7-6 to TRBJ2-1; 12 bases are a match to TRBD2. The J call is doubtful: the DNA matches TRBJ2-5 better. Looked up from germline, CDR1 is SGHVS and CDR2 is FNYEAQ. The CDR3 sequence is 17 residues long. CDR3 DNA: TGTGCCAGCAGCTTAGTAGGGACTAGCGGGTCGTCAGAGACCCAGTACTTC. Protein: CASSLVGTSGSSETQYF.

This clonotype was picked up a small number of times. DNA of the CDR3: TGTGCCAGCAGTTACTCCCAGGGGGGGACAGGGCACTCACCCCTCCACTTT. Its translation is CASSYSQGGTGHSPLHF. The rearrangement joins TRBV6-6 to TRBJ1-6; 9 bases fit TRBD1. CDR3 length equals 17 residues. V was pared by 0 bases and J by 10 bases, with 10 bases of the junction left unmatched. Germline CDR1 MNHNY, CDR2 SVGAGI (reference sequence).

This clonotype is medium-sized by share. The rearrangement links TRBV6-1 to TRBJ1-2; D is possibly TRBD1 (5 bases). V was cut by 7 bases and J by 12 bases, with 21 bases left in between. Germline V gene sequence: CDR1 MNHNS, CDR2 SASEGT. This CDR3 region has 13 residues. The CDR3 DNA sequence: TGTGCCAGCAAGGCCCAGAGAGACGGGGGAGACACCTTC. Translating it yields CASKAQRDGGDTF.

V usage is TRBV6-7 and J usage is TRBJ2-2, with D possibly TRBD2 on 5 matching bases. TRBV6-7 counts as an open reading frame of uncertain function. The CDR3 extends over 13 amino acids. Trimming left V 4 bases short and J 7 bases short, with 10 bases between. The CDR3 nucleotides read TGTGCCAGCAGTTTACTAGGGCACGGGGAGCTGTTTTTT. Its translation is CASSLLGHGELFF.

V usage is TRBV6-5 and J usage is TRBJ2-5, with a weak D call TRBD1 (7 bases). The V gene's germline CDR1 is MNHEY and CDR2 SVGAGI. CDR3 size: 18 residues. Trimming removed 4 bases at V and 5 bases at J, with 26 bases between. This CDR3 is CASSFSFGVQQGRETQYF. CDR3 in DNA: TGTGCCAGCAGTTTTTCTTTTGGAGTCCAACAGGGGAGGGAGACCCAGTACTTC.

The chain links TRBV6-1 to TRBJ2-7, with 12 bases identical to TRBD1. CDR1 and CDR2 (germline): MNHNS, SASEGT. CDR3 size: 15 residues. CDR3 amino acids: CPTFESGQGAHEQYF. The CDR3, as DNA: TGTCCCACCTTCGAATCGGGACAGGGGGCCCACGAGCAGTACTTC.

The sample holds a few counts of this clonotype. The chain combines TRBV12-3 or TRBV12-4 with TRBJ2-1, with D unresolved. The CDR3 covers 13 residues. Trimming left V 2 bases short and J 10 bases short, with 12 bases between. CDR3 sequence: CASSLTQSSEQFF. Here the CDR3 DNA reads TGTGCCAGCAGTTTAACACAATCCAGCGAGCAGTTCTTC.

V gene TRBV6-5 combines with J gene TRBJ2-3, with D possibly TRBD1 on 5 matching bases. This CDR3 region has 15 residues. CDR1 and CDR2 (germline): MNHEY, SVGAGI. V was pared by 4 bases and J by 2 bases, with 13 bases between. CDR3 sequence: CASSSRQIFTDTQYF. The CDR3 coding sequence is TGTGCCAGCAGTTCCCGACAGATTTTCACAGATACGCAGTATTTT.

Relative to its sample, this clonotype is large. The J gene is TRBJ2-6, the V gene TRBV6-1; no firm D call. V lost 7 bases and J 0 bases, leaving 7 bases between the germline ends. Germline V gene lookup returns CDR1 MNHNS and CDR2 SASEGT. CDR3 length: 14 amino acids. CDR3 region: CASKQTSGANVLTF. The CDR3 DNA reads TGTGCCAGCAAGCAGACCTCTGGGGCCAACGTCCTGACTTTC.